This TCR beta chain was found in a study of blood T cells in healthy people across ages (dated by TCRdb to 2014 to 2015). About the full investigation: In model experiments, roughly one uniquely barcoded TCR beta cDNA molecule per two T cells was captured by template switching. Age-related changes in TCR beta repertoire diversity were measured in the study by deep sequencing normalized with unique cDNA molecular identifiers. Four age groups were formed from the donors: young (average 16 years), middle-aged (just under 40), aged (roughly 58) and long-lived (roughly 88). The study analyzed two additional independent replicas of 1 million unique cDNA reads from the same blood draw for two donors, one aged 18 to 29 and one aged 80 or older. Study-wide conclusions, independent of this receptor: A strong correlation was found between observed TCR beta diversity and the percentage of naive T cells measured by flow cytometry. Donor CMV infection status was unknown, potentially confounding age-related changes in expanded clonotypes. Since profiling was done on bulk unsorted PBMCs, naive and antigen-experienced compartments could not be conclusively compared. The long-lived group showed more naive CD4+ T cells, fewer expanded clones and increased TCR diversity than the aged group, suggesting age selection. Estimates of total diversity based on one million sequenced T cells were regarded as lower bounds and as underestimates. As age increased, observed TCR beta diversity per million T cells dropped in a roughly linear way, and a significant reduction was already evident by age 40.

Donors were around 37 systemically healthy Caucasian individuals from Russia aged roughly 6 to 90 years. Ten milliliters of peripheral blood were drawn from each donor into EDTA-treated Vacutainer tubes. PBMCs were isolated by Ficoll-Paque density-gradient centrifugation, with at least 7 million obtained per sample. Trizol reagent was used to extract total RNA from PBMCs, with at least 5 micrograms per sample. Naive CD45RAhigh/CD27high T cell percentages were measured by flow cytometry on a PBMC aliquot from every donor. A note on this clonotype: Its antigen is currently not known. No clone much larger than this one lies a single base away; base qualities are absent.

Library prep was done by 5' RACE. The instrument was an Illumina HiSeq 2500. A second PCR of roughly 7 to 11 cycles was performed with a sample-barcoded 5' primer and a J-beta primer mix. A unique molecular identifier was introduced onto each TCR beta cDNA molecule by a template-switch 5' adaptor carrying 12 random nucleotides. Each sample yielded at least 2.5 million CDR3-containing paired-end reads. All of the RNA was converted into first-strand cDNA using the Mint cDNA synthesis kit, with a TRBC-specific oligonucleotide serving as the primer. Following uracil-DNA glycosylase treatment, all cDNA underwent a first 18-cycle PCR with the universal primers M1SS and BC2_uni_R. Concerning the study's data processing: For normalization, 1 million high-quality reads were randomly selected from each sample, with every read carrying a distinct molecular identifier. Reads sharing molecular identifiers were discarded rather than binned into consensus sequences. MiTCR, run with a Q25 quality threshold and the strictest error-elimination algorithm, handled CDR3 identification, clonotype clustering and error correction. Lower-bound total TCR beta diversity was estimated with a nonparametric unseen species model using Euler transformation. The public reads were quality trimmed at Q25 with fastp and then assembled into clones with MiXCR by TCRdb, keeping productive beta chains. Each CDR3 protein gets just one entry, which takes the most common genes and DNA from the rows behind it. What appears here as the V and J calls and clone size reflects TCRdb's work, not the paper's. In this sample the table shows 750,000 to 1,000,000 distinct CDR3 sequences, around 29% of which occur a single time. The top ten constitute around 9.6% of the sample.

After removal of 0 bases from V and 5 bases from J, the junction retains 5 bases not matched to a gene. The germline V gene specifies MNHEY as CDR1 and SVGEGT as CDR2. From its cysteine to its phenylalanine, the CDR3 spans 15 amino acids. Only the CDR3 DNA is retained, 45 bases long and in frame from the first base. This sample also belongs to another study, concerning T cells of mothers and their children. Per that second paper: Nine systemically healthy Caucasian individuals served as donors, namely three mothers together with their six children. cDNA synthesis consumed the entire amount of extracted RNA, loaded at about 1.6 ug RNA in each 15 ul reaction. In the second PCR, the M1S primer introduced both the sample barcodes and 2-4 random nucleotides. More than 8 million TCR beta CDR3 reads were obtained from each mother, and 2.5 million to 3 million reads were obtained from each child. In both related and unrelated pairs, thymic selection shapes the output of TCR recombination in a similar way, with inherited differences having only a minor effect. Normalized repertoire overlap was always found to be slightly, but never significantly, higher in related mother-child pairs than in unrelated mother-child pairs. With a sensitivity of about 100 clones per million clonotypes, no persistent microchimeric T cell clones were detected. Deep NGS was used in the study to compare the TCR beta repertoires of mothers and children and to look for features that separate related mother-child pairs from unrelated individuals. The mean age was roughly 36 +/- 4 years for the mothers and approximately 11 +/- 4 years for the children. After adapter ligation was performed with NEBNext reagents, the libraries were sequenced on an Illumina HiSeq 2000 with 100+100 nt paired-end reads. To prevent cross-contamination, the mother and child libraries were prepared one month apart and sequenced in separate runs. Each donor had between about 450,000 and 2,100,000 distinct TCR beta clonotypes identified. Naive TCR beta clonotypes were estimated from low-frequency clonotypes matched to each donor's FACS-determined naive share, without sorting.

The material sequenced was blood. The sequence links TRBV6-2 or TRBV6-3 to TRBJ2-5; TRBD2 agrees with 8 junctional bases. This TCR came from a middle-aged woman in good health. CDR3 sequence: CASSYSKREKETQYF. The nucleotides read TGTGCCAGCAGTTACTCTAAGCGGGAGAAGGAGACCCAGTACTTC.